These 29 T cell receptor beta chains came from one sample sequenced in a study of cytotoxic CD8 clonotypes in ibrutinib-treated CLL (dated by TCRdb to the early 2020s). The time point label on this specimen signifies: roughly 23 months on ibrutinib. Receptor libraries were prepared by the immunoSEQ multiplex PCR assay. TCRdb provides this immuneACCESS table in a form limited to in-frame rearrangements. Some clones are lacking; in checked studies, under half of them reflect an unresolved V gene, and why the rest are absent is not known. The sample yields about 130,000 clones; 70% to 90% were counted once. The ten largest clones take up around 2.1% of the sample. The starting material was PBMCs, obtained after 24 months of ibrutinib treatment. The receptors originated from a human donor with chronic lymphocytic leukemia.

The V gene is TRBV27, the J gene TRBJ2-7; no reliable D call. This CDR3 region has 13 residues. The germline V and J ends were trimmed by 2 bases and 2 bases, with 7 bases remaining between them. Germline CDR1 is MNHEY and CDR2 is SMNVEV (reference sequence). CDR3 loop: CASSLEAPYEQYF. The CDR3 nucleotides are TGTGCCAGCAGTTTAGAAGCGCCCTACGAGCAGTACTTC.

The gene calls are TRBV28 and TRBJ2-5; D possibly corresponds to TRBD2 (6 bases). Germline values: CDR1 MDHEN, CDR2 SYDVKM. V lost 3 bases and J 4 bases, leaving 12 bases between the germline ends. The CDR3 is made up of 14 amino acids. CDR3 amino acids: CASSFGQGGETQYF. CDR3 sequence (DNA): TGTGCCAGCAGTTTTGGGCAGGGAGGAGAGACCCAGTACTTC.

The chain links TRBV28 to TRBJ2-7; weak D call: TRBD2 (6 bases). The V gene's germline CDR1 is MDHEN and CDR2 SYDVKM. With 5 bases removed from V and 1 base from J, the gap between germline ends came to 12 bases. The CDR3 runs to 14 residues. The CDR3: CASSARDLSYEQYF. The CDR3 DNA reads TGTGCCAGCAGTGCCCGGGACTTATCCTACGAGCAGTACTTC.

This clone was observed a single time. The chain links TRBV28 to TRBJ2-4, with 7 bases matching TRBD1. The CDR3 spans 13 residues. J was trimmed by 6 bases and V by 5 bases; bases with no gene match: 4. CDR1 is MDHEN, CDR2 SYDVKM, per germline. In nucleotides, the CDR3 is TGTGCCAGCAGTACAGGGGCGGCAAACATTCAGTACTTC. Protein product: CASSTGAANIQYF.

The CDR3 DNA is TGTGCCAGTATAGCCGGTCCGGGGATCCCTGAAGCTTTCTTT. It translates to CASIAGPGIPEAFF. The chain recombines TRBV19 with TRBJ1-1; the D is unclear. Germline CDR1 and CDR2: LNHDA and SQIVND (reference sequence). With 7 bases removed from V and 6 bases from J, the gap between germline ends came to 18 bases. CDR3 length equals 14 residues.

This chain links TRBV6-1 with TRBJ2-5; D is unclear. This CDR3 region has 10 residues. Germline CDR1 and CDR2: MNHNS and SASEGT. The V end lost 6 bases, the J end lost 8 bases, and 7 bases lay between the germline ends. The DNA of the CDR3 is TGTGCCAGCAGCCTGGTAACCCAGTACTTC. This encodes CASSLVTQYF.

This clone occurred once. This chain links TRBV28 with TRBJ2-7, with D possibly matching TRBD1 (5 bases). The V and J ends lost 11 bases and 4 bases respectively, with 12 bases between them. Germline V gene lookup returns CDR1 MDHEN and CDR2 SYDVKM. The CDR3 length is 11 residues. CDR3 sequence reads: CASAGLYEQYF. DNA for the CDR3: TGTGCCTCAGCAGGGCTTTACGAGCAGTACTTC.

This rearrangement joins TRBV5-6 to TRBJ1-2; 8 bases agree with TRBD1. CDR3 size: 15 residues. Looked up from germline, CDR1 is SGHDT and CDR2 is YYEEEE. Losses at the gene ends were 3 bases for V and 3 bases for J; bases not matched to a gene: 7. This chain's CDR3 is CASSYYDRGDYGYTF. For the CDR3, the DNA is TGTGCCAGCAGCTACTACGACAGGGGAGACTATGGCTACACCTTC.

V usage is TRBV6-1 and J usage is TRBJ1-5; D gene uncertain. Germline lookup yields CDR1 MNHNS and CDR2 SASEGT. This CDR3 region has 15 residues. V lost 3 bases, J lost 4 bases, and 13 bases lay in between. As DNA, the CDR3 is TGTGCCAGCAGTGATTCGCTCTGGGTAAATCAGCCCCAGCATTTT. Encoded protein: CASSDSLWVNQPQHF.

This chain joins TRBV6-5 and TRBJ2-7, with 7 bases lining up with TRBD1. The CDR3 is 15 residues long. V lost 4 bases and J lost 4; bases outside the gene matches: 10. Germline assignment: CDR1 MNHEY and CDR2 SVGAGI. CDR3 DNA: TGTGCCAGCAGTTTAACAGGGGCCGGGGCTTACGAGCAGTACTTC. It is translated as CASSLTGAGAYEQYF.

V gene TRBV7-9 combines with J gene TRBJ1-5; D is uncertain. Trimming stripped 3 bases from V and 1 base from J, with 13 bases between. Germline V gives CDR1 SEHNR, CDR2 FQNEAQ (reference sequence). The CDR3 is 16 residues long. CDR3 nucleotide sequence: TGTGCCAGCAGCTTTCTGGGTATAGGAAGCAATCAGCCCCAGCATTTT. Translating gives CASSFLGIGSNQPQHF.

In its sample, this clone was seen a few times. The chain links TRBV18 to TRBJ2-7; D ambiguous. The CDR3 is 14 amino acids. The germline CDR1 and CDR2 sequences are KGHSH and LQKENI. Trimming cost V 6 bases and J 9 bases, with 21 bases left between them. The CDR3 loop is CASSLDLTSPGQYF. The CDR3 coding sequence is TGTGCCAGCTCTCTCGACTTGACCTCACCCGGGCAGTACTTC.

Only one count was recorded for this clone. The V and J genes are TRBV6-1 and TRBJ2-2; D possibly corresponds to TRBD1 (6 bases). V was pared by 4 bases and J by 3 bases, with 9 bases between. The CDR3 is 14 amino acids. In germline, CDR1 is MNHNS, CDR2 SASEGT. CDR3 nucleotides: TGTGCCAGCAGTGCGGACAGCTACACCGGGGAGCTGTTTTTT. Encoded protein: CASSADSYTGELFF.

The gene calls are TRBV2 and TRBJ2-1; D is uncertain. Germline CDR1 reads SNHLY; CDR2 reads FYNNEI. V was trimmed by 6 bases and J by 0 bases, leaving 21 bases between them. This CDR3 has 18 residues. The CDR3 region is CASRARSSNLSSYNEQFF. As DNA, the CDR3 is TGTGCCAGCAGGGCCAGAAGCTCGAACTTAAGCTCCTACAATGAGCAGTTCTTC.

The chain links TRBV19 to TRBJ1-5; a possible D gene is TRBD1 (6 bases). V lost 4 bases and J lost 6, with 19 bases in between. This CDR3 comprises 16 residues. Looked up from germline, CDR1 is LNHDA and CDR2 is SQIVND (reference sequence). The CDR3 coding sequence is TGTGCCAGTAGTAAGAGGCGACAGGTGGACGGTCAGCCCCAGCATTTT. Translating gives CASSKRRQVDGQPQHF.

The chain links TRBV10-3 to TRBJ1-2; D not resolved. Trimming left V 8 bases short and J 8 bases short, with 21 bases between. The CDR3 runs to 14 residues. CDR1 ENHRY and CDR2 SYGVKD come from the germline V gene. The CDR3 nucleotides are TGTGCCATCGGAAAAGGACTGGGAGGAGGAGGCTACACCTTC. Protein product: CAIGKGLGGGGYTF.

The chain uses TRBV28 and TRBJ1-2; a weak D match, TRBD1 (5 bases). The germline V gene has CDR1 MDHEN and CDR2 SYDVKM. This CDR3 spans 15 amino acids. Trimming removed 4 bases at V and 3 bases at J, with 15 bases between. CDR3 DNA sequence: TGTGCCAGCAGTTCCGCCCAGGGACTTGACTATGGCTACACCTTC. Amino acids: CASSSAQGLDYGYTF.

V and J are TRBV6-1 and TRBJ2-7; maybe TRBD2 (6 bases). Germline V lookup: CDR1 MNHNS, CDR2 SASEGT. Trimming cost V 0 bases and J 3 bases, with 9 bases left between them. This CDR3 has 14 residues. The CDR3 here is CASSEAGGIYEQYF. CDR3 sequence (DNA): TGTGCCAGCAGTGAAGCGGGAGGCATCTACGAGCAGTACTTC.

The rearrangement joins TRBV27 to TRBJ2-7; 7 nucleotides match TRBD1. J gave up 0 bases and V 5 bases, and 19 bases lay outside the gene matches. The germline gives CDR1 MNHEY, CDR2 SMNVEV (reference sequence). This CDR3 contains 19 residues. CDR3 protein: CASSPYRDRHRKSSYEQYF. Here the CDR3 DNA reads TGTGCCAGCAGTCCGTACCGGGACAGACACCGGAAGAGCTCCTACGAGCAGTACTTC.

V and J are TRBV29-1 and TRBJ2-1; 11 bases match TRBD2. The junction had 10 bases not matched to a gene; V was cut back by 0 bases and J by 9 bases. Germline CDR1 is SQVTM and CDR2 is ANQGSEA. The CDR3 consists of 16 residues. The CDR3 loop is CSVEDRASGGPLEQFF. The CDR3 coding sequence is TGCAGCGTTGAAGATCGGGCTAGCGGGGGGCCACTTGAGCAGTTCTTC.

This clone was detected many times. The V gene is TRBV11-3, the J gene TRBJ1-5; 7 bases agree with TRBD1. The CDR3 runs 17 residues. Germline CDR1 reads SGHNT; CDR2 reads YENEEA. The V segment lost 5 bases and the J segment 0 bases; nucleotides outside the gene matches: 10. CDR3 sequence: CASSKSGGGYSNQPQHF. For the CDR3, the DNA is TGTGCCAGCAGCAAGTCAGGGGGAGGCTATAGCAATCAGCCCCAGCATTTT.

Note on this clone: The sample contains more than one DNA sequence encoding this CDR3. The chain recombines TRBV7-3 with TRBJ2-2; no definite D call. The CDR3 is 11 amino acids. Germline loops: CDR1 SGHTA, CDR2 FQGTGA. V was trimmed by 5 bases and J by 4 bases, leaving 2 bases between them. The CDR3 sequence: CASSLTGELFF. CDR3 coding DNA: TGTGCCAGCAGCCTCACCGGGGAGCTGTTTTTT.

This sequence joins TRBV27 and TRBJ2-7, with D tentatively TRBD2 (6 bases). Per germline, CDR1 MNHEY and CDR2 SMNVEV (reference sequence). Trimming pared 3 bases from V and 3 bases from J, leaving 18 bases between. The CDR3 extends over 16 amino acids. CDR3 sequence: CASSFGRGSAIYEQYF. The DNA of the CDR3 is TGTGCCAGCAGTTTTGGGCGGGGCAGTGCGATCTACGAGCAGTACTTC.

This chain joins TRBV6-6 and TRBJ1-5, with a possible D match to TRBD1 (5 bases). V lost 6 bases and J lost 1, with 13 bases in between. Germline V gene sequence: CDR1 MNHNY, CDR2 SVGAGI (reference sequence). The CDR3 consists of 15 residues. The CDR3 nucleotides read TGTGCCAGCAGAGTCAGGGAATCGAGCAATCAGCCCCAGCATTTT. It is translated as CASRVRESSNQPQHF.

The chain joins TRBV13 to TRBJ1-5; no firm D call. CDR3 length: 13 amino acids. The germline V gene has CDR1 PRHDT and CDR2 FYEKMQ (reference sequence). V was cut by 5 bases and J by 5 bases, with 10 bases left in between. The CDR3 loop is CASSGSRDQPQHF. The CDR3 bases are TGTGCCAGCAGCGGAAGTAGGGATCAGCCCCAGCATTTT.

Comment on this clone: Mismatch with germline at one junction end may stem from a read error. The J gene is TRBJ2-6, the V gene TRBV6-5, with D unclear. The CDR3 loop spans 13 amino acids. Germline assignment: CDR1 MNHEY and CDR2 SVGAGI. The DNA for the CDR3 is TGTGCCAGCAGCTACTCTGGGGCCAACGTCCTGACTTTC. Translating gives CASSYSGANVLTF.

This clone was seen ten or more times. V gene TRBV5-1 combines with J gene TRBJ2-7, with 12 bases that match TRBD2. The V gene end was trimmed by 2 bases and the J gene end by 2 bases; junction bases not matched to a gene: 2. Germline V gene data show CDR1 as SGHRS and CDR2 as YFSETQ. CDR3 length: 15 residues. The CDR3 is CASSFLAGGPYEQYF. CDR3 coding DNA: TGCGCCAGCAGCTTCCTAGCGGGGGGGCCCTACGAGCAGTACTTC.

The chain links TRBV28 to TRBJ2-3; D is uncertain. Germline V lookup: CDR1 MDHEN, CDR2 SYDVKM. The CDR3 spans 13 residues. V lost 4 bases to trimming and J lost 2 bases, with 7 bases between them. Written as DNA, the CDR3 is TGTGCCAGCAGTTCTGAACCCACAGATACGCAGTATTTT. It codes for CASSSEPTDTQYF.

This chain uses TRBV10-1 with TRBJ2-1, with D maybe TRBD2 (5 bases). Trimming shortened V by 7 bases and J by 5 bases, and 21 bases separated the two germline ends. Per the germline V gene, CDR1 is WNHNN and CDR2 is SYGVQD (reference sequence). The CDR3 consists of 16 residues. The CDR3 bases are TGCGCCAGCAACTTCCGGGGAGAACTTCCGAACAATGAGCAGTTCTTC. Amino acid sequence: CASNFRGELPNNEQFF.